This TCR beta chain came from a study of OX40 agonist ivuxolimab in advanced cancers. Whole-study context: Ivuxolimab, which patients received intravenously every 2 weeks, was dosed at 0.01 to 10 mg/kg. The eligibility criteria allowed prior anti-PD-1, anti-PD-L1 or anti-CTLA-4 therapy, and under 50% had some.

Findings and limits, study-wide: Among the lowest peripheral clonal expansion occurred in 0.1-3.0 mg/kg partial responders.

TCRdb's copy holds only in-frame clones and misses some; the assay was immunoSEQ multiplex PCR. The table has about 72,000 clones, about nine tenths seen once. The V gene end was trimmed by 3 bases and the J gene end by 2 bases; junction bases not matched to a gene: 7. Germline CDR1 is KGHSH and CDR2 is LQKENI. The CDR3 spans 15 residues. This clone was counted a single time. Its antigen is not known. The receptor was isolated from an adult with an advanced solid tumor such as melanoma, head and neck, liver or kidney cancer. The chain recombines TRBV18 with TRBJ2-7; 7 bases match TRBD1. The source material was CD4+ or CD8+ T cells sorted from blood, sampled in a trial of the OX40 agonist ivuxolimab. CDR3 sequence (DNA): TGTGCCAGCTCACCGTCCAGGGGGAATACCTACGAGCAGTACTTC. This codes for CASSPSRGNTYEQYF.